This T cell receptor (beta chain) appears in the sequencing data of a study of T cells in narcolepsy. The overall study: Enrolled donors included narcolepsy type 1 or type 2 patients and healthy controls.

Trimming took off 4 bases at V and 7 bases at J, with 16 bases between the two ends. Germline values: CDR1 SQVTM, CDR2 ANQGSEA. The CDR3 is made up of 13 amino acids. Only in-frame clones appear in the TCRdb table, and some are missing; sequencing was by immunoSEQ multiplex PCR. The sample comprises about 30,000 clones, around 82% of which are singletons, and less than 1.2% rests with the top ten. The specimen sequenced was CD45RA- memory CD4+ T cells from PBMCs. This TCR was sampled from a human donor with narcolepsy. The V gene is TRBV29-1, the J gene TRBJ2-5, with D possibly being TRBD2 (6 bases). The chain's CDR3 is CSVGKTPRGTQYF. The CDR3 DNA sequence: TGCAGCGTTGGAAAAACGCCGCGGGGGACCCAGTACTTC.